The present T cell receptor (beta chain) was sequenced within a study of T cells after yellow fever vaccination. Study-wide context: Preparing low-cell-number fractions relied on SMART-Seq v4 Ultra Low Input.

Production of TCR cDNA was by 5'RACE template switching, which also added a universal primer site and UMIs. Using its own MiXCR run on the 5' RACE reads, TCRdb lists one record per CDR3 protein. The sample records a few hundred thousand distinct CDR3 sequences, around 6.8% being singletons. CDR1 SGDLS and CDR2 YYNGEE come from the germline V gene. V lost 4 bases and J lost 4, with 14 bases in between. There are 15 residues in the CDR3. This clonotype was counted only a few times. Its antigen remains unidentified. General study findings and limits: The CD4 and CD8 compartments had a small share of their clonotypes in common. Re-detected after boosting: most primary clones, approximately 97% of CD4 and over 80% of CD8.

The source of this sequence is a young man who received the YFV17D yellow fever vaccine. The genes are TRBV9 and TRBJ2-2; D perhaps matches TRBD2 (5 bases). The sample in question was PBMCs, obtained about 41 days after the first yellow fever vaccination. CDR3 DNA sequence: TGTGCCAGCAGCTACCGACCCGAGGGCACCGGGGAGCTGTTTTTT. This encodes CASSYRPEGTGELFF.